This entry lists 30 T cell receptor beta chains sequenced from one sample in a study of radiation and T cells in renal cell carcinoma (dated by TCRdb to 2018 to 2020). Reading the label with the study, this specimen's time point is: blood 2 weeks post-SBRT. The treatment or condition label, read with the paper, signifies: 15 Gy SBRT to primary tumor, nephrectomy 4 weeks later. The library was built by means of the immunoSEQ multiplex PCR assay. Entries here come from immuneACCESS through TCRdb and include only in-frame sequences with V and J called. Some clones fail to appear in such tables; in the studies checked, an unresolved V gene covers under half of the shortfall, and the cause of the remainder is unknown. The sample table shows more than 100,000 clones, and 88% are seen once. The ten largest clones represent 5.8% of the sample. The sequencing used blood, collected from a patient whose treatment included radiotherapy and nephrectomy. The receptors were sampled from a woman aged 70-85 years with renal cell carcinoma.

The chain joins TRBV27 to TRBJ2-7, with 9 bases that match TRBD1. Germline CDR1 MNHEY, CDR2 SMNVEV (reference sequence). The junction had 14 bases not matched to a gene; V was cut back by 4 bases and J by 1 base. The CDR3 spans 18 residues. CDR3 sequence reads: CASSWQVRAGQGSYEQYF. In DNA, the CDR3 is TGTGCCAGCAGTTGGCAAGTTCGCGCGGGACAGGGATCCTACGAGCAGTACTTC.

This sequence joins TRBV28 and TRBJ2-3, with 7 bases fitting TRBD2. Germline lookup yields CDR1 MDHEN and CDR2 SYDVKM. The CDR3 loop spans 14 amino acids. Germline trimming cut 6 bases from V and 3 bases from J; bases unmatched to any gene: 6. DNA for the CDR3: TGTGCCAGCAGCCTTCGGGGGGTAACAGATACGCAGTATTTT. Translated, it gives CASSLRGVTDTQYF.

This sequence joins TRBV5-1 and TRBJ2-7, with TRBD1 identical over 10 bases. V dropped 2 bases and J dropped 7; count of bases not matched to a gene: 6. Germline lookup yields CDR1 SGHRS and CDR2 YFSETQ. The CDR3 has 14 amino acids. The CDR3 sequence: CASSFDRGLREQYF. In DNA, the CDR3 is TGCGCCAGCAGCTTCGACAGGGGGCTCCGGGAGCAGTACTTC.

The V gene is TRBV19, the J gene TRBJ2-7; D perhaps matches TRBD1 (5 bases). The CDR3 contains 13 residues. Trimming stripped 5 bases from V and 6 bases from J, with 14 bases between. Per germline, CDR1 LNHDA and CDR2 SQIVND (reference sequence). DNA of the CDR3: TGTGCCAGTAGTCAGGGTGGGCCTTCCGAGCAGTACTTC. Translation gives CASSQGGPSEQYF. Drawing the rest from reference TRBV19 and TRBJ2-7, the complete variable domain is DGGITQSPKYLFRKEGQNVTLSCEQNLNHDAMYWYRQDPGQGLRLIYYSQIVNDFQKGDIAEGYSVSREKKESFPLTVTSAQKNPTAFYLCASSQGGPSEQYFGPGTRLTVT.

This chain links TRBV9 with TRBJ2-1, with a possible D match to TRBD2 (7 bases). Trimming cost V 4 bases and J 7 bases, with 18 bases left between them. Germline V CDR1 and CDR2: SGDLS, YYNGEE. The CDR3 length is 15 residues. CDR3 coding DNA: TGTGCCAGCAGCTACTTAGGGGGGGTTAGGAATGAGCAGTTCTTC. This gives the protein CASSYLGGVRNEQFF.

This sequence joins TRBV11-2 and TRBJ1-2; the D gene is possibly TRBD1 (6 bases). Looked up from germline, CDR1 is SGHAT and CDR2 is FQNNGV. CDR3 size: 14 residues. V was shortened by 6 bases and J by 7 bases, with 18 bases between the two germline ends. CDR3 protein: CASSQGRGATGYTF. CDR3 in DNA: TGTGCCAGCAGTCAGGGGCGGGGGGCGACTGGCTACACCTTC. Looking up the rest from reference TRBV11-2 and TRBJ1-2 gives the full variable domain: EAGVAQSPRYKIIEKRQSVAFWCNPISGHATLYWYQQILGQGPKLLIQFQNNGVVDDSQLPKDRFSAERLKGVDSTLKIQPAKLEDSAVYLCASSQGRGATGYTFGSGTRLTVV.

This chain joins TRBV29-1 and TRBJ1-1; TRBD1 matches at 8 bases. With 4 bases clipped from V and 11 bases from J, the junction kept 21 bases outside the gene matches. From germline, CDR1 is SQVTM and CDR2 ANQGSEA. The CDR3 has 16 amino acids. The CDR3 DNA is TGCAGCGTTGTTCTGGGTCGGGACAGGTTTAGAGTCAGGGCTTTCTTT. Translation gives CSVVLGRDRFRVRAFF.

V usage is TRBV29-1 and J usage is TRBJ1-2, with 7 bases identical to TRBD1. CDR1 and CDR2 from the germline V gene are SQVTM and ANQGSEA. The CDR3 spans 17 residues. J was trimmed by 3 bases and V by 3 bases; bases with no gene match: 16. The CDR3 coding sequence is TGCAGCGTTGATGATAGGGGACAGCCCAGCTCTTACTATGGCTACACCTTC. Amino acids: CSVDDRGQPSSYYGYTF. The full variable domain, with the rest looked up from reference TRBV29-1 and TRBJ1-2, is SAVISQKPSRDICQRGTSLTIQCQVDSQVTMMFWYRQQPGQSLTLIATANQGSEATYESGFVIDKFPISRPNLTFSTLTVSNMSPEDSSIYLCSVDDRGQPSSYYGYTFGSGTRLTVV.

The CDR3 spells CASSIFTGELFF. DNA for the CDR3: TGTGCCAGTAGTATATTTACCGGGGAGCTGTTTTTT. This chain uses TRBV19 with TRBJ2-2; D ambiguous. The germline CDR1 and CDR2 sequences are LNHDA and SQIVND (reference sequence). V was clipped by 2 bases and J by 5 bases, with 3 bases between them. CDR3 length: 12 amino acids.

This clone showed up just once. The chain joins TRBV10-2 to TRBJ2-7; D remains unclear. In germline, CDR1 is WSHSY, CDR2 SAAADI. V was trimmed by 6 bases and J by 6 bases, leaving 9 bases between them. The CDR3 runs 11 residues. For the CDR3, the DNA is TGCGCCAGCAGCTTTTCGAGCGAGCAGTACTTC. Translation gives CASSFSSEQYF.

This chain connects TRBV20-1 to TRBJ1-6; no clear D. The V and J ends lost 5 bases and 14 bases respectively, with 13 bases between them. CDR3 length: 11 amino acids. CDR1 is DFQATT and CDR2 is SNEGSKA in the germline V gene (reference sequence). The CDR3 DNA sequence: TGCAGTGCTCACGATAGGGCGGCCCTCCACTTT. Its protein is CSAHDRAALHF.

The V gene is TRBV5-6, the J gene TRBJ1-2; no firm D call. Germline lookup yields CDR1 SGHDT and CDR2 YYEEEE. V gave up 2 bases and J gave up 8 bases, with 13 bases separating them. The CDR3 totals 13 residues. The CDR3 here is CASSLLQLGGYTF. In DNA, the CDR3 is TGTGCCAGCAGCTTATTGCAGCTGGGGGGCTACACCTTC.

The chain recombines TRBV19 with TRBJ2-6; perhaps TRBD1 as D (5 bases). The germline V gene has CDR1 LNHDA and CDR2 SQIVND (reference sequence). V was shortened by 6 bases and J by 2 bases, with 5 bases between the two germline ends. The CDR3 sequence is 13 residues long. As DNA, the CDR3 is TGTGCCAGTAGAGGGGCTGGGGCCAACGTCCTGACTTTC. Amino acids: CASRGAGANVLTF.

The CDR3 region has the DNA TGTGCCAGCAGCTCGGTAGCGGGGGATGACCGAGAGACCCAGTACTTC. This translates into CASSSVAGDDRETQYF. The chain is built from TRBV7-3 and TRBJ2-5; 9 bases line up with TRBD2. CDR1 is SGHTA and CDR2 is FQGTGA in the germline V gene. This CDR3 region has 16 residues. J gave up 4 bases and V 4 bases, and 10 bases lay outside the gene matches.

The CDR3 loop is CASSSGGNTDTQYF. The CDR3 DNA reads as TGTGCCAGCAGCTCAGGGGGCAACACAGATACGCAGTATTTT. The chain couples TRBV5-5 to TRBJ2-3, with 8 nucleotides matching TRBD1. Germline V gene data show CDR1 as SGHKS and CDR2 as YYEKEE (reference sequence). There are 14 residues in the CDR3. V shed 3 bases, J shed 2 bases, and the junction held 2 bases outside the gene matches.

The CDR3 DNA follows: TGCGCCAGCAGGGATAGGGGGTCACAGGAGACCCAGTACTTC. It yields the protein CASRDRGSQETQYF. The chain couples TRBV10-1 to TRBJ2-5; the D gene is possibly TRBD1 (6 bases). This CDR3 region has 14 residues. The V and J ends lost 6 bases and 5 bases respectively, with 16 bases between them. The germline V gene encodes CDR1 WNHNN and CDR2 SYGVQD (reference sequence).

The chain carries TRBV5-6 and TRBJ1-5; D not resolved. V was trimmed by 1 base and J by 3 bases, leaving 11 bases between them. Germline CDR1 reads SGHDT; CDR2 reads YYEEEE. There are 15 residues in the CDR3. For the CDR3, the DNA is TGTGCCAGCAGCTTGTCTTCCAGATACAATCAGCCCCAGCATTTT. It specifies CASSLSSRYNQPQHF.

This chain links TRBV27 with TRBJ1-4; D gene uncertain. V was clipped by 6 bases and J by 4 bases, with 12 bases between them. CDR3 length: 14 amino acids. CDR1 and CDR2 from the germline V gene are MNHEY and SMNVEV (reference sequence). The CDR3 DNA sequence: TGTGCCAGCAGACGGACCGCTTATAATGAAAAACTGTTTTTT. Amino acids: CASRRTAYNEKLFF.

This clone was seen only once. The V call is TRBV6-6, the J call TRBJ1-1; TRBD1 agrees at 7 bases. V was pared by 6 bases and J by 5 bases, with 9 bases of the junction left unmatched. Germline lookup yields CDR1 MNHNY and CDR2 SVGAGI (reference sequence). The CDR3 consists of 14 residues. The CDR3 loop reads CASRTGIGGTEAFF. CDR3 nucleotide sequence: TGTGCCAGCAGGACAGGGATTGGTGGTACTGAAGCTTTCTTT.

The rearrangement links TRBV5-1 to TRBJ2-2, with TRBD2 identical over 9 bases. This CDR3 is built from 16 residues. Trimming cost V 0 bases and J 7 bases; bases outside gene matches: 7. Germline V gives CDR1 SGHRS, CDR2 YFSETQ. CDR3 sequence reads: CASSLGLAGTDGELFF. CDR3 in DNA: TGCGCCAGCAGCTTGGGTCTAGCGGGGACCGACGGGGAGCTGTTTTTT.

The chain joins TRBV10-3 to TRBJ2-3; TRBD2 matches 9 bases. Germline V gives CDR1 ENHRY, CDR2 SYGVKD. Trimming took 5 bases from V and 1 from J; bases not matched to a gene: 1. There are 14 residues in the CDR3. The CDR3 DNA follows: TGTGCCATCAGTTCTAGCGGGGGCACAGATACGCAGTATTTT. This gives the protein CAISSSGGTDTQYF.

The DNA of the CDR3 is TGTGCCAGCAGAGAGGGCGAAAAACTGTTTTTT. Translated: CASREGEKLFF. This chain links TRBV28 with TRBJ1-4; D not resolved. Germline V gene sequence: CDR1 MDHEN, CDR2 SYDVKM. The CDR3 totals 11 residues. The V end was cut by 6 bases, the J end by 8 bases, with 7 bases between. Based on the CDR3 plus reference TRBV28 and TRBJ1-4, the full variable domain is DVKVTQSSRYLVKRTGEKVFLECVQDMDHENMFWYRQDPGLGLRLIYFSYDVKMKEKGDIPEGYSVSREKKERFSLILESASTNQTSMYLCASREGEKLFFGSGTQLSVL.

The rearrangement uses TRBV5-5 and TRBJ1-2; TRBD1 matches at 7 bases. The CDR3 covers 13 residues. With V trimmed by 4 bases and J by 4 bases, 4 bases remained unmatched. The V gene's germline CDR1 is SGHKS and CDR2 YYEKEE (reference sequence). CDR3 DNA: TGTGCCAGCAGCGCGACAGGGAGCTATGGCTACACCTTC. Protein product: CASSATGSYGYTF.

V usage is TRBV6-4 and J usage is TRBJ2-3; D gene ambiguous. CDR3 length: 14 amino acids. CDR1 and CDR2 (germline): MRHNA, SNTAGT. Trimming pared 2 bases from V and 4 bases from J, leaving 10 bases between. CDR3 in amino acids: CASSDRAAADTQYF. The CDR3, as DNA: TGTGCCAGCAGTGACAGGGCGGCGGCAGATACGCAGTATTTT.

The chain carries TRBV19 and TRBJ1-1; D might be TRBD1 (5 bases). Looked up from germline, CDR1 is LNHDA and CDR2 is SQIVND (reference sequence). Trimming took off 6 bases at V and 2 bases at J, with 10 bases between the two ends. This CDR3 has 13 residues. The CDR3 DNA is TGTGCCAGTAGCCATACAGGTAACACTGAAGCTTTCTTT. Encoded protein: CASSHTGNTEAFF.

This chain connects TRBV21-1 to TRBJ2-3. TRBV21-1 has pseudogene status. This CDR3 is 13 amino acids long. The CDR3 spells CASSTDSTDTQYF. The CDR3 coding sequence is TGTGCCAGCAGCACCGACAGCACAGATACGCAGTATTTT.

V and J are TRBV30 and TRBJ1-4, with 8 positions matching TRBD1. The germline V gene has CDR1 GTSNPN and CDR2 SVGIG (reference sequence). The V segment lost 8 bases and the J segment 8 bases; nucleotides outside the gene matches: 10. The CDR3 covers 13 residues. The DNA for the CDR3 is TGTGCCGGGGCAGGGGGCGCGAACGAAAAACTGTTTTTT. Amino acid sequence: CAGAGGANEKLFF.

The chain is built from TRBV25-1 and TRBJ1-4; D remains ambiguous. V dropped 3 bases and J dropped 3 bases, with 11 bases sitting between them. There are 15 residues in the CDR3. Germline values: CDR1 MGHDK, CDR2 SYGVNS. CDR3 bases: TGTGCCAGCAGTGACCCCCGTGGGTCTAATGAAAAACTGTTTTTT. This gives the protein CASSDPRGSNEKLFF.

The chain recombines TRBV5-6 with TRBJ2-1; D might be TRBD1 or TRBD2, each matching 5 bases. There are 12 residues in the CDR3. The V end lost 6 bases, the J end lost 10 bases, and 14 bases lay between the germline ends. CDR1 is SGHDT, CDR2 YYEEEE, per germline. CDR3 in DNA: TGTGCCAGCACGATCCGGGGCAGGGAGCAGTTCTTC. Translating gives CASTIRGREQFF.

This chain uses TRBV10-3 with TRBJ2-1, with 8 bases matching TRBD2. Germline CDR1 is ENHRY and CDR2 is SYGVKD. V trimming: 4 bases; J trimming: 7 bases; junction bases outside the gene matches: 3. The CDR3 has 13 amino acids. CDR3 sequence: CAISGSSGNEQFF. The CDR3 DNA sequence: TGTGCCATCAGTGGTTCTAGCGGGAATGAGCAGTTCTTC.